Sequencing of this T cell receptor (beta chain) was carried out in a study of blood T cell repertoires in COVID-19. The CDR3 is made up of 16 amino acids. CDR1 and CDR2 from the germline V gene are KGHSH and LQKENI. The ends were cut back, 2 bases at V and 1 base at J, with 14 bases in the middle. As originally analysed: Reference gene primers were amplified, and this amplification served to estimate nucleated cell counts. Using immunoSEQ multiplex PCR, the repertoire was profiled, and TCRdb retains in-frame clones only, with some absent. Clonal size and the V and J genes are those of that table, whereas D and trimming came from the DNA. Of 100,000 to 150,000 clones listed, 70% to 80% are singletons.

Sequencing used peripheral blood. This chain joins TRBV18 and TRBJ1-1; D is unclear. This TCR was sampled from a man aged 40-49 years with active or convalescent COVID-19. CDR3 nucleotides: TGTGCCAGCTCACCAAAACAGACCCGGGGGAACACTGAAGCTTTCTTT. Translating gives CASSPKQTRGNTEAFF.